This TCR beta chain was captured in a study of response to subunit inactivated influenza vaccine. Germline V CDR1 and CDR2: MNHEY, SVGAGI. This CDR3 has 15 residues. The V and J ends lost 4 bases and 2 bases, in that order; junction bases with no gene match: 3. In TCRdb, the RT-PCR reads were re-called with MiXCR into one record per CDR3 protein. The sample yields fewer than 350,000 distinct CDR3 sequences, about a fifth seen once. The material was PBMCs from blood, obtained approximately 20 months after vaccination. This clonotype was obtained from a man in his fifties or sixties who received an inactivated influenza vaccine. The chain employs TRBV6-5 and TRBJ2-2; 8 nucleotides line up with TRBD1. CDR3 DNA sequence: TGTGCCAGCAGTTCCGGACAGGGTAACACCGGGGAGCTGTTTTTT. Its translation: CASSSGQGNTGELFF.